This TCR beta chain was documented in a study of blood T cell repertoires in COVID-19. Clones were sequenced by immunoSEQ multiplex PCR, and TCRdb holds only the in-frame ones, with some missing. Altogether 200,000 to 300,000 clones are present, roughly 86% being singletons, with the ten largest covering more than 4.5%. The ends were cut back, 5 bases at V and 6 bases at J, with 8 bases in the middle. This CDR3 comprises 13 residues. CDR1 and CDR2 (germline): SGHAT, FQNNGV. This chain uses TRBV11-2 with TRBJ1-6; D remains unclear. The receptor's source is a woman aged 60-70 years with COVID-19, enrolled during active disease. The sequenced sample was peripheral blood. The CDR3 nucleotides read TGTGCCAGCAGCCAGGCGTTTAATTCACCCCTCCACTTT. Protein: CASSQAFNSPLHF.